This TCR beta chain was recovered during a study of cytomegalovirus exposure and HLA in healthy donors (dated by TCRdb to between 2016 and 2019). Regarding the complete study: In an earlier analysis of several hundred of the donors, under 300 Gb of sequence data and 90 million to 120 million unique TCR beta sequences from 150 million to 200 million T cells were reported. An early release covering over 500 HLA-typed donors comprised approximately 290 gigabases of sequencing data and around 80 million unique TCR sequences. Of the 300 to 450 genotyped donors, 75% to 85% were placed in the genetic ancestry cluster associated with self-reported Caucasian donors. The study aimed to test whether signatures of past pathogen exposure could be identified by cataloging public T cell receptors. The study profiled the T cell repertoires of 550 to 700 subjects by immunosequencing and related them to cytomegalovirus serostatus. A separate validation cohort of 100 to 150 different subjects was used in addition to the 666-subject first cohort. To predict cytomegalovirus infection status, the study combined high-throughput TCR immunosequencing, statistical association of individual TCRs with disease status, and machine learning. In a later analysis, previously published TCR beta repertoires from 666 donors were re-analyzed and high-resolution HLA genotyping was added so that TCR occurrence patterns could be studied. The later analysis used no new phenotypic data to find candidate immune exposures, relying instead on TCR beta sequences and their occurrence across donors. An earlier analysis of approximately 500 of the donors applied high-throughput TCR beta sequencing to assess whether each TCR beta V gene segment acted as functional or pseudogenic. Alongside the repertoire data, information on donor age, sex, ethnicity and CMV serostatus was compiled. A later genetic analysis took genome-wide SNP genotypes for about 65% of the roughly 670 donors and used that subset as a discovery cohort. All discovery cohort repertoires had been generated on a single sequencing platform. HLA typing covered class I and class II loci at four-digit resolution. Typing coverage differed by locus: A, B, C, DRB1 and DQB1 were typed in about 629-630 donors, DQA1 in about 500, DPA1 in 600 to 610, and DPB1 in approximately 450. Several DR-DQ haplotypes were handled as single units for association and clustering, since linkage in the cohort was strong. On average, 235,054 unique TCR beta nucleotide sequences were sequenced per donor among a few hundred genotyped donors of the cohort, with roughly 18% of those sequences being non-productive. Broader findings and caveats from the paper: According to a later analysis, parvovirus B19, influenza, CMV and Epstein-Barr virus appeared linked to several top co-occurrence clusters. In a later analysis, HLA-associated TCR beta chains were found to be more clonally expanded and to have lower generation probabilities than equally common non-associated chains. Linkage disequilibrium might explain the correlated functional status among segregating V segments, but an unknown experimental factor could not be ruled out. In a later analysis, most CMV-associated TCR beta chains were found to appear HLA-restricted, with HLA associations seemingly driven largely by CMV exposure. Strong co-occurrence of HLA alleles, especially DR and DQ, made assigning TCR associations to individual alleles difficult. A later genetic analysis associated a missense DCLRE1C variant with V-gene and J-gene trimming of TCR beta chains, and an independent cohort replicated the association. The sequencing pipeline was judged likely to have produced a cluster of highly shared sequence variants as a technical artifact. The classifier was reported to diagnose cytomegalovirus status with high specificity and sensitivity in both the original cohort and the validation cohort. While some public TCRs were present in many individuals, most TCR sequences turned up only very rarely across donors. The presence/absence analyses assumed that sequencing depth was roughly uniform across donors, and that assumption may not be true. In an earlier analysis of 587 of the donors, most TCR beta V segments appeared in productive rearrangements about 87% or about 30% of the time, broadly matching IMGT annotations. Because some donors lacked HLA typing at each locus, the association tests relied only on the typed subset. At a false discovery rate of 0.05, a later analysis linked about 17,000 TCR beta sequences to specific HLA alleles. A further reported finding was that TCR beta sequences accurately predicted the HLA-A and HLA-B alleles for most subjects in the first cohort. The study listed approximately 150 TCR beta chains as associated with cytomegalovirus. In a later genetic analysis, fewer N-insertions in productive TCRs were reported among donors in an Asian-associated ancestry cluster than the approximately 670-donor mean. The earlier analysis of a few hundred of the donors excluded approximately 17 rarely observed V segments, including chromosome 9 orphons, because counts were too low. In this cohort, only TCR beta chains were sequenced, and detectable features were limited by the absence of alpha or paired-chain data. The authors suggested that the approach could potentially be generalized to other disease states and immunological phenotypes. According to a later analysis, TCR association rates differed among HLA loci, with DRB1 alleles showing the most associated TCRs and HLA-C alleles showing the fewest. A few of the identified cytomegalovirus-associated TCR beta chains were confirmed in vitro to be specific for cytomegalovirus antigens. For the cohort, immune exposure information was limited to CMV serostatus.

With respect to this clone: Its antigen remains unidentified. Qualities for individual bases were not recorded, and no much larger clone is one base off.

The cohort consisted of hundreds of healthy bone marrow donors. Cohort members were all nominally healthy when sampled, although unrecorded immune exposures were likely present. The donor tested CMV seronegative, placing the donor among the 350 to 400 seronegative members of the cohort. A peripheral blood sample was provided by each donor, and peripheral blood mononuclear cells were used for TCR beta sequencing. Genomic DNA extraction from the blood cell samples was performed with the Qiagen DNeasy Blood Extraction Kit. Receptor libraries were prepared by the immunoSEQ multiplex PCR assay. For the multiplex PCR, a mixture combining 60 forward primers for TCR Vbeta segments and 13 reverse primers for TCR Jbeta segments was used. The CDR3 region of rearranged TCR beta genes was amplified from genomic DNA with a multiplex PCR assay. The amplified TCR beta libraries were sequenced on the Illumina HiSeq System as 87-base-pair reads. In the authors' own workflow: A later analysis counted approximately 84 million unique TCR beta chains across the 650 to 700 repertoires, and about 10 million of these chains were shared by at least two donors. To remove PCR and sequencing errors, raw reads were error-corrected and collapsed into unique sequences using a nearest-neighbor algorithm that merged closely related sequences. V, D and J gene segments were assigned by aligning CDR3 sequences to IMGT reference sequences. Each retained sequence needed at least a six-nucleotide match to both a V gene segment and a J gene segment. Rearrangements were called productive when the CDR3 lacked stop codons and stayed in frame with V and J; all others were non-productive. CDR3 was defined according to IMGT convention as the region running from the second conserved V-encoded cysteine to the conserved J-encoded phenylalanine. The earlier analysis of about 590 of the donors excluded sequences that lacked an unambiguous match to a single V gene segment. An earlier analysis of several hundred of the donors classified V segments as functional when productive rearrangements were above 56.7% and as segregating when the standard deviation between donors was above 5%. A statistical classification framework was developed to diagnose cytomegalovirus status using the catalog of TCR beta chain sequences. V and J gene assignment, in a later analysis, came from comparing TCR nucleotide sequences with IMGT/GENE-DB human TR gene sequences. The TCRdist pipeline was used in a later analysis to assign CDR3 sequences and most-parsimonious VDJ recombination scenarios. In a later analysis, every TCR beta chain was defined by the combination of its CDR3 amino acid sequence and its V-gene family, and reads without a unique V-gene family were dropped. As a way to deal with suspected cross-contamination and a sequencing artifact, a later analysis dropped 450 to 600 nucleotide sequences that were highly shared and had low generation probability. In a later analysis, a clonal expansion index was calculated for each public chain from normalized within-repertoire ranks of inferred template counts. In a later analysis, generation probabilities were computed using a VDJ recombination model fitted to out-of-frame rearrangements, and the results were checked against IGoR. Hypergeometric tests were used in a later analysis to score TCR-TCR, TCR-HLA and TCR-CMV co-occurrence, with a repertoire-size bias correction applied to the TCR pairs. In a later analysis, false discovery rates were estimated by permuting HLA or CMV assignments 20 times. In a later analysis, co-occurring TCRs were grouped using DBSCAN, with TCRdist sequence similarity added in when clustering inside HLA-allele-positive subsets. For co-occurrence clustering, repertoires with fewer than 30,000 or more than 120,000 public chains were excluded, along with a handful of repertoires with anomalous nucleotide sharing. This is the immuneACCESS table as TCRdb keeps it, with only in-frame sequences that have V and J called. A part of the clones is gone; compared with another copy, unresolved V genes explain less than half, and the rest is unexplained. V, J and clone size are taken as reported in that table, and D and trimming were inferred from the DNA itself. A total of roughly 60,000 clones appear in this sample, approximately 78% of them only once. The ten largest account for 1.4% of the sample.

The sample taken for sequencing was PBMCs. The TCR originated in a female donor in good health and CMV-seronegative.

The DNA reads as follows: TGTGCCAGTAGTACTTATCACGGGACAGGGGGCGCCTTATTATTGAACACTGAAGCTTTCTTT. This is translated as CASSTYHGTGGALLLNTEAFF. The chain joins TRBV19 to TRBJ1-1, with 12 junctional bases fitting TRBD1. V is trimmed back by 4 bases and J by 0 bases, and the junction contains 18 bases that no gene match accounts for. In the germline V gene (reference sequence), CDR1 corresponds to LNHDA and CDR2 to SQIVND. Reading from cysteine to phenylalanine, the CDR3 counts 21 amino acids. Only CDR3 DNA is held: 63 bases, read in frame from base 1.